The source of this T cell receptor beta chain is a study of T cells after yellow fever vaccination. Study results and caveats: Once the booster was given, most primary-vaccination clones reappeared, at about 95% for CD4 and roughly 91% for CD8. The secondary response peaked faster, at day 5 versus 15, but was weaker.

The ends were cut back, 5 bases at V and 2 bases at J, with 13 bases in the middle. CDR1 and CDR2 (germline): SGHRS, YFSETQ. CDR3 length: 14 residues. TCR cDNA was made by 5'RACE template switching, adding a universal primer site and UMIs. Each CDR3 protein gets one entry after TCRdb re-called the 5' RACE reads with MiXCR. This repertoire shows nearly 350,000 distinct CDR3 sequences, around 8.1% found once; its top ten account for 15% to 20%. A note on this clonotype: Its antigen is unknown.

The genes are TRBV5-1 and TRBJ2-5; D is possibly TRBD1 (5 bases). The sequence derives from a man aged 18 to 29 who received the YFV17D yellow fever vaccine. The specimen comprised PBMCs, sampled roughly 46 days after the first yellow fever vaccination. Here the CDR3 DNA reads TGCGCCAGCAGGTTTGGCAGGGAACAAGAGACCCAGTACTTC. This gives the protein CASRFGREQETQYF.